This T cell receptor beta chain is drawn from a study of blood T cell repertoires in COVID-19. In the original analysis: Amplification with reference gene primers provided the estimates of nucleated cell counts. Using immunoSEQ multiplex PCR, the repertoire was profiled, and TCRdb retains in-frame clones only, with some absent. V, J and clone size were drawn from that table, and D and trimming were deduced from the DNA. The table has more than 110,000 clones, 84% seen once; the top ten hold 8% to 10%. Trimming removed 4 bases at V and 0 bases at J, with 13 bases between. The germline CDR1 and CDR2 sequences are SGDLS and YYNGEE. CDR3 length: 15 residues. This clone has a handful of counts.

The origin of this receptor is a woman older than 75 in a cohort sampled during active or convalescent COVID-19. The chain links TRBV9 to TRBJ1-2; the D is unclear. The sequenced material came from peripheral blood. CDR3 nucleotides: TGTGCCAGCAGCTTAATGCCGGGAACTAACTATGGCTACACCTTC. Its protein is CASSLMPGTNYGYTF.